These T cell receptor beta chains were read from a single sample in a study of blood T cell repertoires in COVID-19. Sequencing used immunoSEQ multiplex PCR; TCRdb keeps in-frame clones, though not all of them. Of about 74,000 clones in the sample, approximately 82% were seen once. Sequencing was done on a sample of peripheral blood. These receptors were collected from a human donor in a cohort sampled during active COVID-19. Both conserved end residues are part of each CDR3. The D gene is left open where the match is weak. Size is stated for part of the rows, as once, few or many counts, or as a class when the clone is expanded.

TRBJ2-1 TRBD2 TRBV11-3 once TGTGCCAGCAGCCCCTCTAGCGGGGGGGCCACTGAGCAGTTCTTC CASSPSSGGATEQFF
TRBJ2-7 NA TRBV18 NA TGTGCCAGCGCACAACAGGGCAACGAGCAGTACTTC CASAQQGNEQYF
TRBJ2-3 TRBD2 TRBV5-1 NA TGCGCCAGCACAAGCCAGGGACTAGCGGGGTTGGGAGATACGCAGTATTTT CASTSQGLAGLGDTQYF
TRBJ2-7 NA TRBV7-3 NA TGTGCCAGCAGCTTAGCGGGCTCCAACGAGCAGTACTTC CASSLAGSNEQYF
TRBJ1-2 NA TRBV6-1 NA TGTGCCAGCAGTGAACTGCGCCTCCGGGGCTACACCTTC CASSELRLRGYTF
TRBJ1-4 NA TRBV3-1/TRBV3-2 once TGTGCCAGCAGCCCCCTGGGAGGGAACGAAAAACTGTTTTTT CASSPLGGNEKLFF
TRBJ1-2 TRBD1 TRBV10-3 NA TGTGCCATCAGTGACAGGGGGACCCGCGCAACTTATGGCTACACCTTC CAISDRGTRATYGYTF
TRBJ2-7 NA TRBV14 once TGTGCCAGCAGCCAAGGGTGGCAGACCTACGAGCAGTACTTC CASSQGWQTYEQYF
TRBJ2-2 TRBD1 TRBV2 NA TGTGCCAGCAGTGCTCGCAGGGGGCGCGCCGGGGAGCTGTTTTTT CASSARRGRAGELFF
TRBJ2-5 TRBD1 TRBV7-2 NA TGTGCCAGCATCGACAGGGACCAAGAGACCCAGTACTTC CASIDRDQETQYF
TRBJ1-2 NA TRBV2 NA TGTGCCAGCACTCCCATACTAAGTGGAATTGGGGGCTACACCTTC CASTPILSGIGGYTF
TRBJ2-7 TRBD2 TRBV11-2 once TGTGCCAGCAGCTTTTTTAGCGGGGGGGCGGGAAGCTACGAGCAGTACTTC CASSFFSGGAGSYEQYF
TRBJ2-6 NA TRBV6-5 NA TGTGCCAGCAAGGCACAGAACTCTGGGGCCAACGTCCTGACTTTC CASKAQNSGANVLTF
TRBJ2-7 NA TRBV4-3 NA TGCGCCAGCAGCCAAGAGTGGGGAGGGGGCGAGCAGTACTTC CASSQEWGGGEQYF
TRBJ1-1 TRBD1 TRBV10-3 once TGTGCCATCAGGAAACAGGGGGCCGAGAACACTGAAGCTTTCTTT CAIRKQGAENTEAFF
TRBJ2-3 NA TRBV6-4 NA TGTGCCAGCAGCCCTGGTGGTCTAAGGGGGGATACGCAGTATTTT CASSPGGLRGDTQYF
TRBJ1-1 NA TRBV11-2 NA TGTGCCAGCAGCTTACGTGAAGCTTTCTTT CASSLREAFF
TRBJ2-6 TRBD2 TRBV3-1/TRBV3-2 NA TGTGCCAGCAGCTGGGAGGGGTTAGCGCCTAGATCTGGGGCCAACGTCCTGACTTTC CASSWEGLAPRSGANVLTF
TRBJ1-6 NA TRBV11-2 once TGTGCCAGCAGAGAACAGGGAATTAATTCACCCCTCCACTTT CASREQGINSPLHF
TRBJ1-2 TRBD1 TRBV4-2 NA TGTGCCAGCAGCCAAGACACCGGACAGGGCACCTATGGCTACACCTTC CASSQDTGQGTYGYTF
TRBJ2-7 NA TRBV7-2 NA TGTGCCAGCAGCTTAGGAAGGGGCGTCAACGAGCAGTACTTC CASSLGRGVNEQYF
TRBJ2-1 TRBD2 TRBV7-6 once TGTGCCAGCAGCTCGGGACTAGCGGGGATAACCTACAATGAGCAGTTCTTC CASSSGLAGITYNEQFF
TRBJ2-4 NA TRBV2 NA TGTGCCAGCCGATCCGGGGGTGGCATTCAGTACTTC CASRSGGGIQYF
TRBJ1-1 TRBD1 TRBV7-3 NA TGTGCCAGCAGCGCGACAGGGGGTACTGAAGCTTTCTTT CASSATGGTEAFF
TRBJ2-2 TRBD1 TRBV6-2/TRBV6-3 few TGTGCCAGCAGTTACGGGGACAGGGACACCGGGGAGCTGTTTTTT CASSYGDRDTGELFF
TRBJ2-7 TRBD1 TRBV29-1 few TGCAGCGTGGGGACAGAACCCTACGAGCAGTACTTC CSVGTEPYEQYF
TRBJ2-3 NA TRBV7-2 NA TGTGCCAGCAGCTTAGCGAGTCGCCCAGATACGCAGTATTTT CASSLASRPDTQYF
TRBJ2-2 NA TRBV27 NA TGTGCCAGCAGCCTGAGGGCGAACACCGGGGAGCTGTTTTTT CASSLRANTGELFF
TRBJ2-1 NA TRBV20-1 few TGCAGTGCTAGAGATTTAAATGAGCAGTTCTTC CSARDLNEQFF
TRBJ2-7 TRBD1 TRBV5-4 NA TGTGCCAGCAGCTTGCGGGACAGGGGTAACGAGCAGTACTTC CASSLRDRGNEQYF